What follows describes a single TCR beta chain. The record originates from a study of control samples from healthy donors and cancer patients. Using immunoSEQ multiplex PCR, the repertoire was profiled, and TCRdb retains in-frame clones only, with some absent. Of a few hundred thousand clones detected, approximately 92% appear once; the ten largest clones hold 5% to 8%. The CDR3 loop spans 12 amino acids. V was shortened by 8 bases and J by 6 bases, with 16 bases between the two germline ends. CDR1 and CDR2 (germline): GTSNPN, SVGIG (reference sequence). The gene calls are TRBV30 and TRBJ1-1; maybe TRBD1 (6 bases). The sample consisted of PBMCs. This receptor was taken from a man aged 35 to 55 with head and neck cancer. CDR3 amino acids: CAGEQGVPEAFF. The CDR3 DNA is TGTGCCGGGGAACAGGGCGTCCCTGAAGCTTTCTTT.